This TCR beta chain was identified during a study of cytomegalovirus exposure and HLA in healthy donors. In its sample, this clone was seen a few times. Antigen specificity is unknown. Study-wide points: Rates of TCR association differed by HLA locus in a later analysis, with DRB1 highest and HLA-C lowest. Later, an analysis found that common viral pathogens appeared to be linked with several of the most significant clusters. Prediction of most subjects' HLA-A and HLA-B alleles by TCR beta sequences was reportedly accurate.

CDR1 is MNHNS, CDR2 SASEGT, per germline. The ends were cut back, 1 base at V and 0 bases at J, with 3 bases in the middle. The CDR3 consists of 13 residues. PCR primers comprised 60 Vbeta and 13 Jbeta primers. Sequencing was performed with immunoSEQ multiplex PCR; in TCRdb, only in-frame clones are kept and a portion is missing. The sample lists around 140,000 clones; just under 80% were seen once. The clonotype was recovered from a male donor in good health and CMV-seronegative. This chain connects TRBV6-1 to TRBJ1-2; D is undetermined. The sequencing input was PBMCs. The CDR3 loop reads CASSEGANYGYTF. CDR3 in DNA: TGTGCCAGCAGTGAAGGAGCTAACTATGGCTACACCTTC.